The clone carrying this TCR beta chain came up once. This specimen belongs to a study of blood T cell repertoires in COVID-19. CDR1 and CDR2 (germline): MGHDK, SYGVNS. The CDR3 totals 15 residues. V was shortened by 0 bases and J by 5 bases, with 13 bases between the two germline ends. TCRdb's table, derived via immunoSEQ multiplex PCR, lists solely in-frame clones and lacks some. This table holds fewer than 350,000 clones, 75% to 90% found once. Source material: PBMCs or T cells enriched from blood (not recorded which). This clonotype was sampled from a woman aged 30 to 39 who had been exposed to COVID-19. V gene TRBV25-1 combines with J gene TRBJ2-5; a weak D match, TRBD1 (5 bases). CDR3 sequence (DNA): TGTGCCAGCAGTGAATACCACGGAAAGGGGGAGACCCAGTACTTC. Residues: CASSEYHGKGETQYF.